This TCR beta chain was documented in a study of shared clonotypes between healthy human individuals. In germline, CDR1 is SQVTM, CDR2 ANQGSEA. Trimming cost V 5 bases and J 4 bases, with 17 bases left between them. The CDR3 loop spans 15 amino acids. Within Nashville, Tennessee resided all donors, each a Caucasian adult. Genomic DNA, for the unsorted samples, came from roughly 94 million PBMCs. TCRdb's table, derived via immunoSEQ multiplex PCR, lists solely in-frame clones and lacks some. The repertoire holds more than 400,000 clones, with roughly 80% as singletons. Sequenced material: PBMCs. The J gene is TRBJ1-4, the V gene TRBV29-1; a weak D match, TRBD1 (6 bases). The TCR was taken from a woman aged 40 to 49 in good health. Some clones in this sample may be carry-over from other donors' samples. CDR3 protein: CSVQRTASFNEKLFF. CDR3 DNA sequence: TGCAGCGTTCAGAGGACAGCTTCTTTTAATGAAAAACTGTTTTTT. The entire variable domain, with the rest obtained from reference TRBV29-1 and TRBJ1-4, is as follows: SAVISQKPSRDICQRGTSLTIQCQVDSQVTMMFWYRQQPGQSLTLIATANQGSEATYESGFVIDKFPISRPNLTFSTLTVSNMSPEDSSIYLCSVQRTASFNEKLFFGSGTQLSVL.